This T cell receptor beta chain was retrieved from a study of human T cells and chemical hapten exposure. With respect to this clonotype: Its antigen remains unidentified.

Study-level results: The study found expanded TCRs formed significantly more large CDR3 similarity clusters than controls. No change in TCRs above 1 in 1000 frequency was produced by DPC sensitization.

The time point: patch test 1, 2 weeks after DPC sensitization. Documented treatment: therapeutic diphenylcyclopropenone sensitization with weekly scalp DPC. Unfractionated whole blood was the source of the extracted total RNA. TCRdb analysed the RACE reads with MiXCR anew, one entry per CDR3 protein. Among some 43,000 distinct CDR3 sequences listed, approximately 3.6% were seen once. This sequence originates from a man in his fifties with alopecia areata. Some clones in this sample may be carry-over from other donors' samples. Sequences were derived from whole blood, sampled in connection with sensitization to the hapten diphenylcyclopropenone (DPC).

The CDR3: CASSGQSKSSYEQYF. The CDR3 DNA follows: TGTGCCAGCAGTGGGCAGAGCAAAAGCTCCTACGAGCAGTACTTC. The gene calls are TRBV12-3 or TRBV12-4 and TRBJ2-7; D is undetermined. The germline V and J ends were trimmed by 5 bases and 0 bases, with 14 bases remaining between them. The CDR3 spans 15 residues.